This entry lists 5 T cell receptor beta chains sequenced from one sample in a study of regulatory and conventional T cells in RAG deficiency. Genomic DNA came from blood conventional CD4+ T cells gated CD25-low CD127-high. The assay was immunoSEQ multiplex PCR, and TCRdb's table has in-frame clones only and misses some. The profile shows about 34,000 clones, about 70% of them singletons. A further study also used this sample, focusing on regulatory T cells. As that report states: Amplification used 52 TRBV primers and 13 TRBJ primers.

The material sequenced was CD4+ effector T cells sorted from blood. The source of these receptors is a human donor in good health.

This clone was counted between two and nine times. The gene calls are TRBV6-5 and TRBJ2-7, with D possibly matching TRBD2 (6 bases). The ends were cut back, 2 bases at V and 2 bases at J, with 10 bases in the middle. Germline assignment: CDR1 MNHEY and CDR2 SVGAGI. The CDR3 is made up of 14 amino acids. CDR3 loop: CASSYVGRTYEQYF. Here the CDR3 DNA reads TGTGCCAGCAGTTACGTCGGGAGAACCTACGAGCAGTACTTC.

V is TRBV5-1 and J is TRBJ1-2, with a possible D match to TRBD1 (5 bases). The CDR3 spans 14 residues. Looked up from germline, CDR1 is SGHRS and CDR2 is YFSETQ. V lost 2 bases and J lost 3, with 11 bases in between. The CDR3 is CASSFEGSDYGYTF. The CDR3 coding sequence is TGCGCCAGCAGCTTCGAGGGGTCGGACTATGGCTACACCTTC.

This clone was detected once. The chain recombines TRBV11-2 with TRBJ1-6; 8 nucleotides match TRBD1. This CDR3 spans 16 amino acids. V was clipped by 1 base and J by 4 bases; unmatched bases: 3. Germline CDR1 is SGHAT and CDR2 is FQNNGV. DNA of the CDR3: TGTGCCAGCAGCTTAGGGACAGGGACTTATAATTCACCCCTCCACTTT. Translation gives CASSLGTGTYNSPLHF.

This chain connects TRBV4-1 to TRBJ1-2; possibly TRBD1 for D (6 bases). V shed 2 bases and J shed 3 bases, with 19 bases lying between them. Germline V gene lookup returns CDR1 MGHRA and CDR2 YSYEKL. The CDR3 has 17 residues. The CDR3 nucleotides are TGCGCCAGCAGCCAAAACTACGGGGGGGCAGGAGACTATGGCTACACCTTC. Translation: CASSQNYGGAGDYGYTF.

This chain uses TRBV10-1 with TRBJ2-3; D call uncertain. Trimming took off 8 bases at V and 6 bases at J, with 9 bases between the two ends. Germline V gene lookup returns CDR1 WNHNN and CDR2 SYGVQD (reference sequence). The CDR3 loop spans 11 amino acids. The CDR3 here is CASSVGDTQYF. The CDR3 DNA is TGCGCCAGCTCGGTGGGGGATACGCAGTATTTT.